This T cell receptor beta chain was profiled in a study of blood T cell repertoires in COVID-19. TCRdb's copy holds only in-frame clones and misses some; the assay was immunoSEQ multiplex PCR. The table includes almost 200,000 clones, roughly 77% detected once. Looked up from germline, CDR1 is SNHLY and CDR2 is FYNNEI. Trimming cost V 3 bases and J 12 bases, with 18 bases left between them. The CDR3 contains 14 residues. This clonotype originated in a woman aged 40 to 50 with COVID-19, enrolled during active disease. Sequencing used peripheral blood. The J gene is TRBJ2-1, the V gene TRBV2; D possibly corresponds to TRBD2 (6 bases). The CDR3 sequence: CASSDQGLPSGQFF. CDR3 DNA sequence: TGTGCCAGCAGTGACCAGGGACTTCCAAGCGGGCAGTTCTTC.